Below, 6 T cell receptor beta chains from the same sample are listed, as sequenced in a study of T cells in Graves' hyperthyroidism and ophthalmopathy (dated by TCRdb to between 2018 and 2021). The library was built by means of multiplex PCR. The sequencer listed for this sample is Illumina HiSeq 2000. The TCR beta CDR3 regions were amplified from RNA transcripts. For the first round of RT-PCR on the TCR CDR3, the HTBI primer set was used together with the Qiagen OneStep RT-PCR kit. TCRdb reprocessed the public reads (quality trimming at Q25 with fastp, clone calling with MiXCR) and kept in-frame beta chains. Each CDR3 protein gets just one entry, which takes the most common genes and DNA from the rows behind it. The sample profile shows 40,000 to 60,000 distinct CDR3 sequences; approximately 53% of them were found once. The leading ten clones occupy around a third of the sample. Sequenced input: peripheral blood or thyroid tissue (not recorded which). These receptors all stem from a man aged 18 to 29 with Graves' hyperthyroidism.

This clonotype was seen ten or more times. One end of the junction fails to match germline, which may point to a read error. CDR3 DNA sequence: TGCAGTGCTAGAAAAACAGGGGTAGGGGAGACCCAGTCCTTC. This sequence encodes CSARKTGVGETQSF. This chain connects TRBV20-1 to TRBJ2-5; 7 bases are shared with TRBD1. Germline V gene lookup returns CDR1 DFQATT and CDR2 SNEGSKA (reference sequence). The CDR3 sequence is 14 residues long.

This chain uses TRBV5-1 with TRBJ2-7; 9 bases align to TRBD1. The CDR3 length is 14 residues. Germline V gene data show CDR1 as SGHRS and CDR2 as YFSETQ. The V and J ends lost 3 bases and 3 bases, in that order; junction bases with no gene match: 4. The CDR3 DNA reads TGCGCCAGCAGCTCGCCGGGACAGGGCTACGAGCAGTACTTC. It encodes CASSSPGQGYEQYF.

The chain couples TRBV19 to TRBJ1-2; 10 bases are a match to TRBD1. The trim removed 9 bases at V and 8 bases at J, leaving 9 bases unmatched. CDR3 length: 13 amino acids. Germline V gene data show CDR1 as LNHDA and CDR2 as SQIVND (reference sequence). DNA for the CDR3: TGTGCCAGCGACCCGACAGGGGGCGGCGGCTACACCTTC. This encodes CASDPTGGGGYTF.

This clonotype appeared a single time. This chain uses TRBV15 with TRBJ1-1, with D possibly being TRBD1 (5 bases). Germline CDR1 LNHNV, CDR2 YYDKDF (reference sequence). With 0 bases removed from V and 4 bases from J, the gap between germline ends came to 15 bases. The CDR3 is made up of 16 amino acids. As DNA, the CDR3 is TGTGCCACCAGCAGAGATCAAGTGGTCGGGGGCACTGAAGCTTTCTTT. It translates to CATSRDQVVGGTEAFF.

V gene TRBV29-1 combines with J gene TRBJ1-4, with TRBD1 identical over 8 bases. J gave up 8 bases and V 4 bases, and 6 bases lay outside the gene matches. Germline V gene lookup returns CDR1 SQVTM and CDR2 ANQGSEA. This CDR3 has 13 amino acids. The CDR3 spells CSVGLQGEEKLFF. The CDR3 region has the DNA TGCAGCGTTGGTCTACAGGGGGAAGAAAAACTGTTTTTT.

Concerning this clonotype: Germline and junction disagree at one end, which may indicate a read error. The chain combines TRBV7-2 with TRBJ1-5; weak D call: TRBD1 (5 bases). This CDR3 spans 16 amino acids. Looked up from germline, CDR1 is SGHTA and CDR2 is FQGNSA. Here the CDR3 reads CASSLGQGGLTQPRHF. CDR3 in DNA: TGTGCCAGCAGCTTGGGGCAGGGAGGGCTCACTCAGCCCCGGCATTTT.